This T cell receptor beta chain was sequenced for a study of T-cell reconstitution after alpha-beta-depleted transplantation in children (dated by TCRdb to 2016 to 2017). A note on the overall study: Using TCR repertoire profiling, the study followed T-cell immune reconstitution in a quantitative way in children after TCRalphabeta/CD19-depleted allogeneic hematopoietic cell transplantation.

The sample's treatment or condition label, decoded: allogeneic hematopoietic cell transplantation with graft depleted of TCRalphabeta T cells and CD19 B cells. TCRalphabeta/CD19-depleted allogeneic hematopoietic cell grafts were given to the transplant recipients, all of whom were children. The V end loses 2 bases and the J end loses 4 bases, and a stretch of 6 bases separates them. In the germline V gene, CDR1 corresponds to SGHTA and CDR2 to FQGNSA. The CDR3 contains 14 residues, cysteine and phenylalanine counted. Here the CDR3 DNA is all that survives: 42 bases in frame from base 1. On this clonotype itself: Its antigen is unknown. Per-base qualities were not stored, and no clone one base away is much larger.

General conclusions and limits of the study: In some patients, the high TCRbeta diversity seen at day 60 was put down to recipient T cells and intrathymic progenitors that had survived conditioning. Hyperexpanded clone frequencies declined over subsequent months; after one year, T-cell counts and TCRbeta diversity were mostly attributed to newly produced T cells. The apparently early recovery of alphabetaT-cell counts about two months after transplant reportedly depended on only several hundred rapidly expanded clones that came from non-depleted graft cells.

Library preparation used PCR. Sequencing was performed on an Illumina HiSeq 2500. Molecular barcoding was employed in the preparation of TCR libraries, with unique molecular identifiers being used to normalize TCRbeta repertoire quantification. Using fastp trimming at Q25 and MiXCR clonotype assembly, TCRdb reanalyzed the public sequencing data and kept in-frame beta chains. Duplicate CDR3 protein sequences are folded into a single record with the most common DNA and genes. The sample table shows around 110,000 distinct CDR3 sequences, and approximately 10% are seen once. Together, the top ten hold around 34% of the sample.

The sequencing here drew on PBMCs, taken before TCRalphabeta/CD19-depleted stem cell transplant. The receptor was isolated from a boy younger than 10 with acute lymphoblastic leukemia, due to receive a stem cell transplant. The chain couples TRBV7-2 to TRBJ2-6; no D gene can be assigned with confidence. The CDR3 reads as follows: CASSLIRGANVLTF. The nucleotides are TGTGCCAGCAGCTTAATTCGGGGGGCCAACGTCCTGACTTTC.